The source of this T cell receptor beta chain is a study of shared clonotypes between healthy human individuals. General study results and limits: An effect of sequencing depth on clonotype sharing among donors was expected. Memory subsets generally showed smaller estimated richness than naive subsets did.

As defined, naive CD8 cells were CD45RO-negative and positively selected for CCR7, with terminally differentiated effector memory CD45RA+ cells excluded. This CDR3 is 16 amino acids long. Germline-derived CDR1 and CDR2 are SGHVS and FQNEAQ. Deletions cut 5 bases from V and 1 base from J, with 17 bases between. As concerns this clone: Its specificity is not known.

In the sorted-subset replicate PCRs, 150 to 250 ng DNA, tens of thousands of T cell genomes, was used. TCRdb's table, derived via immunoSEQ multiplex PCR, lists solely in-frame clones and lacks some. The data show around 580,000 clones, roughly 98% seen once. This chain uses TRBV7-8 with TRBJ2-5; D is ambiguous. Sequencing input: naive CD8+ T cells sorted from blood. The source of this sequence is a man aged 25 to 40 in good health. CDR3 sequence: CASSGVRQGGQETQYF. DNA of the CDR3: TGTGCCAGCAGCGGCGTCCGTCAAGGCGGCCAAGAGACCCAGTACTTC.